This is a list of T cell receptor beta chains from one sample in a study of blood T cells in healthy people across ages. TCRdb fed the 5' RACE reads into MiXCR, producing one record per CDR3 protein. The sample consists of some 1.5 million distinct CDR3 sequences, less than 45% of them appearing once. The sample was blood. The receptor source for this set is a woman between 18 and 29 years old in good health. The CDR3 runs from the conserved cysteine through the conserved F or W. Fields, in order: J gene, V gene, D gene, CDR3 protein. The D gene is left open where the match is weak.

J: TRBJ1-2; V: TRBV5-1; D: NA; CDR3: CPSSLEPNYGYTF
J: TRBJ2-1; V: TRBV4-3; D: NA; CDR3: CASSRAMDNEQFF
J: TRBJ1-2; V: TRBV28; D: NA; CDR3: CASSLPGPINYTF
J: TRBJ2-3; V: TRBV27; D: TRBD1; CDR3: CASSPTNPGGEGITDTQYF
J: TRBJ1-1; V: TRBV12-3/TRBV12-4; D: NA; CDR3: CASSFGPTEAFF
J: TRBJ2-2; V: TRBV5-6; D: TRBD1; CDR3: CASSLGQGGGTGELFF
J: TRBJ1-1; V: TRBV28; D: NA; CDR3: CASKQYTPPEAFF
J: TRBJ2-1; V: TRBV19; D: TRBD2; CDR3: CASSRVYGGASNEQFF
J: TRBJ2-1; V: TRBV7-9; D: TRBD2; CDR3: CASSERLAGGFVEQFF
J: TRBJ1-4; V: TRBV25-1; D: TRBD1; CDR3: CASSEENWDSSLFF
J: TRBJ2-1; V: TRBV7-2; D: NA; CDR3: CASSLGSANYNEQFF
J: TRBJ2-1; V: TRBV20-1; D: NA; CDR3: CSVSGSSLREQFF
J: TRBJ2-7; V: TRBV12-3/TRBV12-4; D: NA; CDR3: CASSPTVYEQYF
J: TRBJ1-4; V: TRBV6-5; D: NA; CDR3: CASSSMDSLEKLFF
J: TRBJ2-1; V: TRBV20-1; D: TRBD2; CDR3: CSARDQLAGGRNEQFF
J: TRBJ2-7; V: TRBV5-1; D: TRBD2; CDR3: CASSLGTSDYYEQYF
J: TRBJ1-1; V: TRBV15; D: NA; CDR3: CATSMDRNTEAFF
J: TRBJ1-2; V: TRBV10-2; D: NA; CDR3: CASYTGFGHGYTF
J: TRBJ1-2; V: TRBV30; D: NA; CDR3: CAWRPSPTPYGYTF
J: TRBJ2-2; V: TRBV7-9; D: NA; CDR3: CASSSHGLPNTGELFF
J: TRBJ1-5; V: TRBV5-1; D: NA; CDR3: CASSTEGDQPQHF
J: TRBJ2-1; V: TRBV12-3/TRBV12-4; D: NA; CDR3: CASSSSRDTNEQFF
J: TRBJ2-1; V: TRBV4-3; D: TRBD2; CDR3: CASSQEPSGSGSEQFF
J: TRBJ2-1; V: TRBV7-6; D: NA; CDR3: CASSSTGQAYNEQFF
J: NA; V: TRBV7-9; D: NA; CDR3: CASSFSRANLDYEQYF